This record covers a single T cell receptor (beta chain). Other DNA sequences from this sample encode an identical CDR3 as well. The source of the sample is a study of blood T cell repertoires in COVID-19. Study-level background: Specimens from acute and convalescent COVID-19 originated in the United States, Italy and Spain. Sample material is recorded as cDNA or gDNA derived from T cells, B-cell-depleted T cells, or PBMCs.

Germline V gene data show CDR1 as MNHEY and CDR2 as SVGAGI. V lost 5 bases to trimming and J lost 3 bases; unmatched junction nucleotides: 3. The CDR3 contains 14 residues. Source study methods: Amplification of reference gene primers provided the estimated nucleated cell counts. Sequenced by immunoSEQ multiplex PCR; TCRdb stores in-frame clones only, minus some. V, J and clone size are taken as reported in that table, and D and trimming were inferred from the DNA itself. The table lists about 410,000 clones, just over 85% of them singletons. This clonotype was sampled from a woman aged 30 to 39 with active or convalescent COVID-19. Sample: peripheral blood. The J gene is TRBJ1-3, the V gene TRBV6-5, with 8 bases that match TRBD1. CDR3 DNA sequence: TGTGCCAGCAGTCGACAGGGGCGTGGAAACACCATATATTTT. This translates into CASSRQGRGNTIYF.